This T cell receptor beta chain was recovered during a study of blood T cell repertoires in COVID-19. Study-wide background: Sites in the United States, Italy and Spain provided acute and convalescent COVID-19 samples.

Libraries were prepared by immunoSEQ multiplex PCR; TCRdb keeps only in-frame clonotypes and omits some of them. The repertoire includes fewer than 200,000 clones, over 65% of them detected once, and 3.5% to 5% sits in the top ten. The germline V gene encodes CDR1 SGHDN and CDR2 FVKESK. The CDR3 spans 17 residues. The ends lost 5 bases at V and 2 bases at J; junction bases unmatched: 7. The age range of participants was roughly 18 to 90 years, with residence in more than 20 US areas. The source is a woman aged 50 to 60 who had recovered from COVID-19. The sequencing sample was made of PBMCs or T cells enriched from blood (not recorded which). The V call is TRBV14, the J call TRBJ2-2; TRBD1 matches 11 bases. The CDR3 DNA reads as TGTGCCAGCAGCGAGGATAGGACAGGGGGCAACACCGGGGAGCTGTTTTTT. It is translated as CASSEDRTGGNTGELFF.